This TCR beta chain was sequenced for a study of glioma-infiltrating T cells (dated by TCRdb to between 2015 and 2016). With respect to the entire study: Sequencing of TCR alpha- and beta-chain repertoires was performed on glioma tissue, on non-neoplastic brain tissue, and on matched peripheral blood mononuclear cells. To measure divergence between tissue and blood T-cell populations, each tissue-infiltrating repertoire was compared with the peripheral blood repertoire of the same patient. Three low-grade glioma patients, several primary glioblastoma patients and three non-glioma patients contributing non-neoplastic brain tissue were included in the paired cohort.

The iRepertoire nested amplicon-rescue multiplex PCR (arm-PCR) platform was used to amplify TCR alpha and beta CDR3 regions from RNA. One-step reverse transcription and amplification used about 90-450 ng of tissue mRNA or PBMC total RNA as input. Following bead purification, Illumina adapters were added by a secondary multiplex PCR, and libraries between 200 and 400 bp were gel-purified. The libraries contained internal 6-nucleotide barcodes that were used for demultiplexing. Libraries were sequenced on an Illumina MiSeq with 2x220 or 2x250 nucleotide paired-end reads. For the original study's pipeline: Paired reads were merged with FLASH 1.2.11 and aligned to the GRCh37 human genome with BWA-MEM before extracting TRA and TRB reads. For V and J assignment, an IMGT-derived reference of cassette sequences and CDR3 motifs that included pseudogenes was used. Reads were translated in three frames, and productive CDR3s were defined as those with a C...FGXG motif and no stop codons. Clonotypes were defined as unique combinations of V-J cassette pair and CDR3 amino acid sequence. Reads were filtered by Hamming distance, thresholded by each sample's sequence error rate in mapped regions. In-frame beta chains were kept once TCRdb had trimmed the public reads at Q25 with fastp and called clones with MiXCR. Here each entry gathers all rows of one CDR3 protein and keeps the most common genes and DNA. The V and J calls shown here were made by TCRdb, not taken from the authors' results. This sample has more than 95,000 distinct CDR3 sequences in its table, and under 30% of those were observed once. The ten largest account for roughly 45% of the sample.

The investigation overall reported the following: The group comparisons were based on small numbers of patients: three non-neoplastic, three low-grade glioma and several glioblastoma patients. VJ-independent divergence between tissue and blood was found to be below expectation in non-neoplastic patients but above expectation in all gliomas, particularly low-grade gliomas. Only a very small number of CDR3 sequences turned up in both tissue and blood, a result put down to high CDR3 diversity combined with limited sampling.

The sample holds many counts of this clonotype. The antigen this receptor binds is unknown. No much larger clone is present one base from it, and per-base qualities are unavailable. The TCR originated in a human donor with low-grade glioma or glioblastoma, undergoing nonglioma brain surgery, or in good health (not recorded which). The material sequenced was glioma tissue, nonneoplastic brain tissue, or PBMCs (not recorded which).

The nucleotide sequence is given as TGCAGCGTCCGAAGGAATAGCGGGTCAACCTACGAGCAGTACTTC. Its protein reads: CSVRRNSGSTYEQYF. This chain is built from TRBV29-1 and TRBJ2-7; TRBD2 fits 7 bases in the junction. From the germline V gene, CDR1 is SQVTM and CDR2 is ANQGSEA. The germline V and J ends show losses of 6 bases and 2 bases respectively, and no gene match explains 13 bases of the junction. CDR3 length: 15 amino acids, cysteine to phenylalanine. The CDR3 DNA has 45 bases and is translated from base 1.